The 8 T cell receptor beta chains reported below all come from one sample, sequenced in a study of blood T cell repertoires in COVID-19. This table comes from immunoSEQ multiplex PCR, and its TCRdb copy is limited to in-frame clones, with some not included. The table shows some 180,000 clones, with approximately 86% occurring only once. Sequences were obtained from PBMCs or T cells enriched from blood (not recorded which). These receptors all come from a woman in her sixties or seventies with acute COVID-19.

The chain couples TRBV5-4 to TRBJ1-4; TRBD1 agrees at 8 bases. Germline V gene data show CDR1 as SGHNT and CDR2 as YYREEE (reference sequence). Trimming took 3 bases from V and 4 from J; bases not matched to a gene: 8. This CDR3 is 16 amino acids long. The CDR3 DNA follows: TGTGCCAGCAGCTCCCAGGGGGCCCTTATTAATGAAAAACTGTTTTTT. It yields the protein CASSSQGALINEKLFF.

This clone was recorded a few times. The chain is built from TRBV6-5 and TRBJ1-3; the D gene is possibly TRBD1 (6 bases). V was cut by 0 bases and J by 1 base, with 10 bases left in between. The CDR3 runs to 16 residues. Per germline, CDR1 MNHEY and CDR2 SVGAGI. The CDR3 nucleotides read TGTGCCAGCAGTTACTCGGACAGATCTTCTGGAAACACCATATATTTT. Translated, it gives CASSYSDRSSGNTIYF.

V gene TRBV19 combines with J gene TRBJ2-6; 7 nucleotides match TRBD1. The CDR3 has 15 residues. The germline V gene has CDR1 LNHDA and CDR2 SQIVND (reference sequence). After removal of 7 bases from V and 2 bases from J, the junction contained 5 bases not matched to a gene. The CDR3 here is CASKGQGAGANVLTF. CDR3 in DNA: TGTGCCAGTAAGGGCCAGGGGGCTGGGGCCAACGTCCTGACTTTC. Complete variable domain (other parts from reference TRBV19 and TRBJ2-6): DGGITQSPKYLFRKEGQNVTLSCEQNLNHDAMYWYRQDPGQGLRLIYYSQIVNDFQKGDIAEGYSVSREKKESFPLTVTSAQKNPTAFYLCASKGQGAGANVLTFGAGSRLTVL.

This sequence joins TRBV5-5 and TRBJ1-2; D uncertain. The CDR3 consists of 13 residues. Germline CDR1 reads SGHKS; CDR2 reads YYEKEE (reference sequence). Trimming took off 2 bases at V and 4 bases at J, with 9 bases between the two ends. CDR3 bases: TGTGCCAGCAGCTTAAGACTCACCTATGGCTACACCTTC. This codes for CASSLRLTYGYTF.

The rearrangement joins TRBV6-5 to TRBJ2-7; the match to TRBD1 covers 9 bases. With 2 bases clipped from V and 5 bases from J, the junction kept 7 bases outside the gene matches. The CDR3 covers 15 residues. CDR1 and CDR2 from the germline V gene are MNHEY and SVGAGI. The CDR3 region has the DNA TGTGCCAGCAGTTACGGGGGGACAGGGCGGCACGAGCAGTACTTC. Translated, it gives CASSYGGTGRHEQYF.

The rearrangement joins TRBV10-3 to TRBJ1-4, with 7 bases fitting TRBD1. Germline CDR1 and CDR2: ENHRY and SYGVKD. V lost 10 bases, J lost 7 bases, and 9 bases stayed unmatched. The CDR3 extends over 13 amino acids. The CDR3 region has the DNA TGTGCCACAACAGGGGCCTACGGTGAAAAACTGTTTTTT. This sequence encodes CATTGAYGEKLFF.

This sequence joins TRBV7-8 and TRBJ2-7; D gene ambiguous. The CDR3 runs to 14 residues. V was cut by 5 bases and J by 4 bases, with 15 bases left in between. Germline CDR1 is SGHVS and CDR2 is FQNEAQ. For the CDR3, the DNA is TGTGCCAGCAGCCCAAAACGCGGTGGTTACGAGCAGTACTTC. Amino acids: CASSPKRGGYEQYF.

The chain uses TRBV11-2 and TRBJ2-1; 11 bases are shared with TRBD2. The CDR3 spans 16 residues. Germline V gene data show CDR1 as SGHAT and CDR2 as FQNNGV. V was clipped by 5 bases and J by 5 bases; unmatched bases: 8. In DNA form, the CDR3 reads TGTGCCAGCAGCGCAGGGACTAGCGGACCAAACAATGAGCAGTTCTTC. Encoded protein: CASSAGTSGPNNEQFF.